This T cell receptor (beta chain) derives from a study of shared clonotypes between healthy human individuals. The donor cohort consisted entirely of Caucasian adults residing in Nashville, Tennessee. Libraries were prepared by immunoSEQ multiplex PCR; TCRdb keeps only in-frame clonotypes and omits some of them. The data contain 2 million to 2.5 million clones, about 94% of them seen just once; the ten biggest clones take up roughly 0.13%. Remarks on this clone: Antigen: not known.

Findings of the study overall: Clonotype sharing among donors was thought likely to change with sequencing depth. The researchers took only blood, and tissue repertoires probably look different.

Source material: naive CD4+ T cells sorted from blood. Specified subset: CD45RA+ positively selected. The clonotype was recovered from a man between 18 and 35 years old in good health.

CDR3 region: CSVLQGGEKLFF. The CDR3, as DNA: TGCAGCGTGCTCCAGGGAGGTGAAAAACTGTTTTTT. The chain uses TRBV29-1 and TRBJ1-4, with a weak D call TRBD1 (5 bases). CDR3 size: 12 residues. The germline gives CDR1 SQVTM, CDR2 ANQGSEA. V lost 6 bases to trimming and J lost 7 bases, with 12 bases between them.